The T cell receptor (beta chain) described here comes from a study of blood T cell repertoires in COVID-19. Per the original data handling: How many nucleated cells were present was estimated from reference gene primer amplification. Here immunoSEQ multiplex PCR was the method, and the copy in TCRdb shows in-frame clones only, minus some. V and J calls and clone size are copied from that table; D and trimming were computed from the DNA. The table has 55,000 to 70,000 clones, about 88% seen once. Losses at the gene ends were 10 bases for V and 4 bases for J; bases not matched to a gene: 7. Germline CDR1 is SNHLY and CDR2 is FYNNEI. This CDR3 is 13 amino acids long.

The TCR sequence derives from a woman in her sixties with COVID-19, enrolled during active disease. Sequencing input: peripheral blood. The genes are TRBV2 and TRBJ1-2; 9 nucleotides align to TRBD1. The CDR3 reads CATVPGQGYGYTF. CDR3 DNA sequence: TGTGCCACCGTTCCGGGACAGGGCTATGGCTACACCTTC.